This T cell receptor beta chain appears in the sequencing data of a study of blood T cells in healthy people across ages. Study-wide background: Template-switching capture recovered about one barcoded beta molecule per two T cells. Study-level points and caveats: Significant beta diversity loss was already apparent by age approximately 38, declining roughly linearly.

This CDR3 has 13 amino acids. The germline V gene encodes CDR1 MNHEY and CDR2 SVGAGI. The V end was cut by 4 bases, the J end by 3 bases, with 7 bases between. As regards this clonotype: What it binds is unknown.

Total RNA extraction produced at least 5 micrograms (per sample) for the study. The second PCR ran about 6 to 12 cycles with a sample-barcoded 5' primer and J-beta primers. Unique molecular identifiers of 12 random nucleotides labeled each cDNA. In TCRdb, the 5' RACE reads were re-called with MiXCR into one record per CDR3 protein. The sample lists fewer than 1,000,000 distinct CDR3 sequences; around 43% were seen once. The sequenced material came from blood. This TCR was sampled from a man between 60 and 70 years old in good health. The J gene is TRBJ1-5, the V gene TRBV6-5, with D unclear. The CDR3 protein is CASSSTSNQPQHF. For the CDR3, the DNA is TGTGCCAGCAGTTCCACCTCCAATCAGCCCCAGCATTTT.